The 22 T cell receptor beta chains below were found in one sample sequenced in a study of blood T cells in healthy people across ages (dated by TCRdb to between 2015 and 2016). Library preparation was by 5' RACE. Instrument used: Illumina HiSeq 2500. A second roughly 6 to 11 cycle PCR used a sample-barcoded 5' primer and a J-beta primer mix. TCRdb took the public reads, trimmed them with fastp at Q25, ran MiXCR for clone calling and kept in-frame beta chains. Rows are combined by CDR3 protein, so each entry shows the most common genes and DNA. Recorded for this sample are 650,000 to 1,000,000 distinct CDR3 sequences; 35% to 60% of them occurred a single time. Less than 20% of the sample is in the top ten clones. The sequencing input was blood. The source of these receptors is a man older than 75 in good health.

The chain employs TRBV5-1 and TRBJ2-1; tentatively, D is TRBD2 (6 bases). The closer fit of TRBJ2-7 to the DNA end suggests the J call may be wrong. This CDR3 is 15 amino acids long. CDR1 is SGHRS and CDR2 is YFSETQ in the germline V gene. CDR3 amino acids: CASSFGTLTYNEQYF. CDR3 in DNA: TGCGCCAGCAGCTTCGGGACTCTAACCTACAATGAGCAGTACTTC.

This clonotype turned up a few times. The chain joins TRBV29-1 to TRBJ2-7; 10 bases are a match to TRBD1. The CDR3 length is 11 residues. CDR1 SQVTM and CDR2 ANQGSEA come from the germline V gene. The ends lost 5 bases at V and 6 bases at J; junction bases unmatched: 1. CDR3 sequence: CSVRDRGEQYF. For the CDR3, the DNA is TGCAGCGTTCGGGACAGGGGCGAGCAGTACTTC.

V usage is TRBV28 and J usage is TRBJ1-2; D is unclear. CDR3 length equals 13 residues. Between the trimmed V and J ends, which lost 5 bases and 4 bases, there was a span of 11 bases. The germline gives CDR1 MDHEN, CDR2 SYDVKM. The CDR3: CASSRTVTYGYTF. In nucleotides, the CDR3 is TGTGCCAGCAGTAGAACGGTGACCTATGGCTACACCTTC.

The chain links TRBV7-2 to TRBJ2-7; 7 bases are shared with TRBD2. The germline gives CDR1 SGHTA, CDR2 FQGNSA. The CDR3 is 14 residues long. After removal of 2 bases from V and 3 bases from J, the junction contained 4 bases not matched to a gene. CDR3 sequence (DNA): TGTGCCAGCAGCTTACCGGGGGGTATCTACGAGCAGTACTTC. Amino acids: CASSLPGGIYEQYF.

The V gene is TRBV2, the J gene TRBJ1-5; perhaps TRBD1 as D (6 bases). The CDR3 is made up of 14 amino acids. The germline CDR1 and CDR2 sequences are SNHLY and FYNNEI. The germline V and J ends were trimmed by 3 bases and 7 bases, with 13 bases remaining between them. The DNA for the CDR3 is TGTGCCAGCAGTGATCGTGGGGGCCAACAGCCCCAGCATTTT. Its protein is CASSDRGGQQPQHF.

The chain employs TRBV20-1 and TRBJ2-7; maybe TRBD2 (7 bases). V lost 0 bases to trimming and J lost 3 bases, with 12 bases between them. The CDR3 loop spans 14 amino acids. Germline V CDR1 and CDR2: DFQATT, SNEGSKA (reference sequence). In DNA, the CDR3 is TGCAGTGCTAGAGAGGGGGGGCGAAACTACGAGCAGTACTTC. The encoded protein is CSAREGGRNYEQYF.

This chain's CDR3 is CASSPSTEGAETQYF. For the CDR3, the DNA is TGTGCCAGCAGTCCTTCTACGGAGGGGGCAGAGACCCAGTACTTC. The chain recombines TRBV12-3 or TRBV12-4 with TRBJ2-7, with D maybe TRBD1 (7 bases). The DNA end is more similar to TRBJ2-5, so the J call may be wrong. CDR3 size: 15 residues.

In this sample, this clonotype turned up a few times. The gene calls are TRBV18 and TRBJ2-7; 7 positions match TRBD1. V lost 3 bases, J lost 0 bases, and 8 bases stayed unmatched. Germline CDR1 KGHSH, CDR2 LQKENI. The CDR3 sequence is 16 residues long. CDR3 nucleotides: TGTGCCAGCTCACCTCTCCCGGGACAGAGCTCCTACGAGCAGTACTTC. It encodes CASSPLPGQSSYEQYF.

This clonotype was picked up a small number of times. CDR3: CAISSAQGTDTQYF. Here the CDR3 DNA reads TGTGCCATCAGTAGCGCTCAGGGCACAGATACGCAGTATTTT. The V gene is TRBV10-3, the J gene TRBJ2-3, with unresolved D. The CDR3 runs 14 residues. Trimming stripped 5 bases from V and 1 base from J, with 10 bases between. CDR1 is ENHRY, CDR2 SYGVKD, per germline.

The chain is built from TRBV5-1 and TRBJ2-7; unclear D gene. Germline-derived CDR1 and CDR2 are SGHRS and YFSETQ. V lost 5 bases, J lost 7 bases, and 22 bases lay in between. This CDR3 region has 15 residues. CDR3 nucleotides: TGCGCCAGCAGTCCAGACGGACGGCTCTACAATGAGCAGTACTTC. Protein: CASSPDGRLYNEQYF.

V and J are TRBV25-1 and TRBJ2-7; no firm D call. Trimming removed 1 base at V and 7 bases at J, with 17 bases between. The V gene's germline CDR1 is MGHDK and CDR2 SYGVNS. The CDR3 sequence is 15 residues long. CDR3: CASSEFKGSYNEQYF. CDR3 coding DNA: TGTGCCAGCAGTGAATTTAAGGGCTCCTACAATGAGCAGTACTTC.

The chain joins TRBV20-1 to TRBJ2-1; 7 bases line up with TRBD1. The CDR3 is 15 amino acids. Germline values: CDR1 DFQATT, CDR2 SNEGSKA (reference sequence). The V segment lost 0 bases and the J segment 5 bases; nucleotides outside the gene matches: 7. CDR3 DNA: TGCAGTGCTAGAGATGCGAGAACAGGGGACAATGAGCAGTTCTTC. Its protein product is CSARDARTGDNEQFF.

The rearrangement uses TRBV27 and TRBJ1-2; 7 bases line up with TRBD1. Losses at the gene ends were 7 bases for V and 4 bases for J; bases not matched to a gene: 15. Germline CDR1 reads MNHEY; CDR2 reads SMNVEV (reference sequence). This CDR3 has 16 amino acids. This CDR3 reads CASKPYSTGVSYGYTF. As DNA, the CDR3 is TGTGCCAGCAAACCATACTCAACAGGGGTGTCCTATGGCTACACCTTC.

The rearrangement links TRBV9 to TRBJ2-1; maybe TRBD2 (6 bases). CDR1 and CDR2 (germline): SGDLS, YYNGEE. V lost 3 bases and J lost 9, with 16 bases in between. CDR3 length equals 14 residues. CDR3 nucleotide sequence: TGTGCCAGCAGCGGGCGGGAATTTGTCTCTGAGCAGTTCTTC. Translated, it gives CASSGREFVSEQFF.

The chain joins TRBV5-1 to TRBJ2-4; a weak D match, TRBD2 (6 bases). This CDR3 is built from 16 residues. Germline CDR1 reads SGHRS; CDR2 reads YFSETQ. With 0 bases removed from V and 2 bases from J, the gap between germline ends came to 12 bases. CDR3 in amino acids: CASSLAPEGPKNIQYF. The CDR3 DNA follows: TGCGCCAGCAGCTTGGCGCCGGAGGGCCCCAAAAACATTCAGTACTTC.

The V gene is TRBV6-1, the J gene TRBJ1-5, with TRBD1 identical over 9 bases. The CDR3 runs 17 residues. CDR1 MNHNS and CDR2 SASEGT come from the germline V gene. Trimming cost V 10 bases and J 1 base; bases outside gene matches: 14. The CDR3 region has the DNA TGTGCCACCACCAGTGTGGGGACAGGGAGCAGCAATCAGCCCCAGCATTTT. It codes for CATTSVGTGSSNQPQHF.

Here the CDR3 DNA reads TGTGCCAGCAGAATGACTAGAAGCAATGAGCAGTTCTTC. Translation: CASRMTRSNEQFF. This chain links TRBV2 with TRBJ2-1; D perhaps matches TRBD2 (6 bases). Deletions cut 6 bases from V and 6 bases from J, with 12 bases between. Per germline, CDR1 SNHLY and CDR2 FYNNEI. The CDR3 consists of 13 residues.

The V gene is TRBV4-3, the J gene TRBJ2-7; 10 bases fit TRBD2. The CDR3 contains 14 residues. Trimming took 4 bases from V and 7 from J; bases not matched to a gene: 7. The germline V gene encodes CDR1 LGHNA and CDR2 YSLEER. The CDR3 loop reads CASSLLAGYNEQYF. CDR3 bases: TGCGCCAGCAGCCTACTAGCGGGATACAATGAGCAGTACTTC.

The gene calls are TRBV6-5 and TRBJ2-3; 8 bases are a match to TRBD1. The CDR3 is 16 amino acids. Germline CDR1 reads MNHEY; CDR2 reads SVGAGI. J lost 1 base, V lost 8 bases, and 11 bases had no gene match. The CDR3 DNA reads as TGTGCCAGCTCCTTCCGCAGGGGGCTGGGCACAGATACGCAGTATTTT. Translating it yields CASSFRRGLGTDTQYF.

This clonotype was observed a few times. The chain is built from TRBV12-5 and TRBJ2-5; D assignment may be TRBD1 or TRBD2 (5 bases each). V was cut by 7 bases and J by 5 bases, with 23 bases left in between. This CDR3 comprises 16 residues. Germline CDR1 reads LGHNT; CDR2 reads FRNRAP. CDR3 loop: CASAAGTNPIRETQYF. The CDR3 bases are TGTGCTAGTGCCGCCGGGACGAACCCAATCCGGGAGACCCAGTACTTC.

The chain combines TRBV12-3 or TRBV12-4 with TRBJ2-3, with D maybe TRBD1 (5 bases). The CDR3 is 13 amino acids. Trimming left V 7 bases short and J 5 bases short, with 13 bases between. CDR3 bases: TGTGCCAGCACCTCGACCCAGGGAGATACGCAGTATTTT. This translates into CASTSTQGDTQYF.

This sequence joins TRBV11-2 and TRBJ2-2, with a tentative D call TRBD2 (7 bases). This CDR3 region has 16 residues. The ends were cut back, 7 bases at V and 2 bases at J, with 17 bases in the middle. Germline loops: CDR1 SGHAT, CDR2 FQNNGV. This CDR3 is CASTRGAAGNTGELFF. The CDR3, as DNA: TGTGCCAGCACTCGGGGGGCAGCGGGAAACACCGGGGAGCTGTTTTTT.